The 10 T cell receptor beta chains listed next were all sequenced from one sample in a study of human T cells and chemical hapten exposure. MiXCR, applied by TCRdb to the RACE reads, yields one record per CDR3 protein. Here the sample spans 50,000 to 65,000 distinct CDR3 sequences, approximately 11% being singletons. Time point given: pre-sensitization, week 0. Treatment reported: therapeutic diphenylcyclopropenone sensitization with weekly scalp DPC. The sequencing here drew on whole blood, taken in connection with sensitization to the hapten diphenylcyclopropenone (DPC). These receptors were obtained from a woman between 35 and 50 years old with alopecia areata. Some clones in this sample may be carry-over from other donors' samples.

This chain joins TRBV7-6 and TRBJ2-1; TRBD2 matches at 7 bases. In germline, CDR1 is SGHVS, CDR2 FNYEAQ. This CDR3 is 16 amino acids long. The ends lost 1 base at V and 5 bases at J; junction bases unmatched: 8. In nucleotides, the CDR3 is TGTGCCAGCAGCTTAGGACATGGACTAGGTAACAATGAGCAGTTCTTC. It codes for CASSLGHGLGNNEQFF.

The J gene is TRBJ1-4, the V gene TRBV5-4; the match to TRBD1 covers 8 bases. Unmatched junction bases numbered 6, after V lost 4 bases and J lost 4 bases. This CDR3 has 15 residues. Germline-derived CDR1 and CDR2 are SGHNT and YYREEE (reference sequence). CDR3 sequence: CASSAGGQGNEKLFF. The CDR3 DNA reads as TGTGCCAGCAGCGCCGGAGGACAGGGTAATGAAAAACTGTTTTTT.

This clonotype was seen at least ten times. This chain links TRBV7-6 with TRBJ2-6, with D possibly matching TRBD2 (6 bases). The germline V gene has CDR1 SGHVS and CDR2 FNYEAQ. The V end lost 5 bases, the J end lost 0 bases, and 11 bases lay between the germline ends. The CDR3 is made up of 16 amino acids. CDR3 nucleotides: TGTGCCAGCAGCCAAGGAGGGACCTCTGGGGCCAACGTCCTGACTTTC. It specifies CASSQGGTSGANVLTF.

The J gene is TRBJ2-1, the V gene TRBV5-1; TRBD1 or TRBD2 may be the D gene (5 bases each). The V end was cut by 7 bases, the J end by 4 bases, with 15 bases between. Germline V lookup: CDR1 SGHRS, CDR2 YFSETQ. CDR3 size: 14 residues. CDR3 sequence: CASGNVREYNEQFF. The CDR3 bases are TGCGCCAGCGGTAACGTCAGGGAGTACAATGAGCAGTTCTTC.

J is TRBJ2-7 and V is TRBV7-2; 12 nucleotides line up with TRBD2. Germline lookup yields CDR1 SGHTA and CDR2 FQGNSA. The CDR3 sequence is 17 residues long. V shed 1 base and J 3 bases; nucleotides not matched to a gene: 7. CDR3 sequence: CASSLVSSGRANYEQYF. The DNA of the CDR3 is TGTGCCAGCAGCTTAGTGTCTAGCGGGAGGGCGAACTACGAGCAGTACTTC. The variable domain in full, with the rest retrieved from reference TRBV7-2 and TRBJ2-7, is GAGVSQSPSNKVTEKGKDVELRCDPISGHTALYWYRQSLGQGLEFLIYFQGNSAPDKSGLPSDRFSAERTGGSVSTLTIQRTQQEDSAVYLCASSLVSSGRANYEQYFGPGTRLTVT.

This clonotype came up many times. This sequence joins TRBV7-2 and TRBJ1-2; TRBD1 aligns across 9 bases. Germline V lookup: CDR1 SGHTA, CDR2 FQGNSA. The CDR3 is 14 residues long. V shed 4 bases, J shed 5 bases, and the junction held 5 bases outside the gene matches. CDR3 residues: CASSSGTGLYGYTF. CDR3 DNA sequence: TGTGCCAGCAGCTCCGGGACAGGGCTTTATGGCTACACCTTC. Combining the CDR3 with reference TRBV7-2 and TRBJ1-2 gives the whole variable domain GAGVSQSPSNKVTEKGKDVELRCDPISGHTALYWYRQSLGQGLEFLIYFQGNSAPDKSGLPSDRFSAERTGGSVSTLTIQRTQQEDSAVYLCASSSGTGLYGYTFGSGTRLTVV.

This clonotype occurred many times. One end of the junction varies from germline; a read error may be responsible. This sequence joins TRBV7-7 and TRBJ1-6, with 8 bases fitting TRBD1. Germline CDR1 reads SSHAT; CDR2 reads FNYEAQ (reference sequence). CDR3 size: 14 residues. The CDR3: CASSLDRAGSPLHF. In DNA, the CDR3 is TGTGCTAGCAGCTTGGACAGGGCAGGATCACCCCTCCACTTT.

V is TRBV29-1 and J is TRBJ1-1; D not certain. V lost 7 bases and J 0 bases, leaving 9 bases between the germline ends. The CDR3 length is 12 residues. Germline values: CDR1 SQVTM, CDR2 ANQGSEA. CDR3 coding DNA: TGCAGCGGAAGTCCCATGAACACTGAAGCTTTCTTT. Residues: CSGSPMNTEAFF.

This clonotype was observed a handful of times. The rearrangement joins TRBV28 to TRBJ2-3, with TRBD1 matching over 8 bases. Germline V gives CDR1 MDHEN, CDR2 SYDVKM. Trimming removed 5 bases from V and 6 bases from J; junction bases left unmatched: 10. CDR3 length: 15 residues. CDR3 residues: CASSPQAGGRDTQYF. The CDR3 DNA reads as TGTGCCAGCAGTCCCCAGGCAGGGGGCCGGGATACGCAGTATTTT.

In its sample, this clonotype was seen many times. This rearrangement joins TRBV20-1 to TRBJ2-7; TRBD1 might be the D (6 bases). Trimming removed 0 bases at V and 0 bases at J, with 15 bases between. CDR1 DFQATT and CDR2 SNEGSKA come from the germline V gene (reference sequence). This CDR3 has 16 amino acids. The CDR3 loop is CSARDQITGSSYEQYF. DNA of the CDR3: TGCAGTGCTAGAGACCAAATAACAGGGAGCTCCTACGAGCAGTACTTC.